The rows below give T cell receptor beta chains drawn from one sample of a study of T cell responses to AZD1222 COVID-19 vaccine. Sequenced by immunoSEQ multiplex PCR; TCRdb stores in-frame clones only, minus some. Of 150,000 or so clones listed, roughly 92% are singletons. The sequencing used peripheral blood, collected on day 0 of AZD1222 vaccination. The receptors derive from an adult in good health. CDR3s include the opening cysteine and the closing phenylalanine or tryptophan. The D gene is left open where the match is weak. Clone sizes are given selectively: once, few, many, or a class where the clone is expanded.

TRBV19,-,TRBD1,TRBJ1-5,TGTGCCAGTAGTATACAACAGGGGGGACAGCCCCAGCATTTT,CASSIQQGGQPQHF
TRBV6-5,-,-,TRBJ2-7,TGTGCCAGCAGTTACCTGGGCCCAGCCTACGAGCAGTACTTC,CASSYLGPAYEQYF
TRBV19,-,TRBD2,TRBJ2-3,TGTGCCAGTAGTGCCAGCATAGCGGGAAGCACAGATACGCAGTATTTT,CASSASIAGSTDTQYF
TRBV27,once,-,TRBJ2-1,TGTGCCAGCAGTTTACAGGGATATGAGCAGTTCTTC,CASSLQGYEQFF
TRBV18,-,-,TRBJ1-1,TGTGCCAGCTCACCGCGGACAGTAGCGAACACTGAAGCTTTCTTT,CASSPRTVANTEAFF
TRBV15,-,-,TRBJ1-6,TGTGCCACCACCGAAGGGCAGGGTTATTCACCCCTCCACTTT,CATTEGQGYSPLHF
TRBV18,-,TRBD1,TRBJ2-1,TGTGCCAGCTCGCACGACAGGGGCTCCTACAATGAGCAGTTCTTC,CASSHDRGSYNEQFF
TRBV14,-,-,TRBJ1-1,TGTGCCAGCAGCCAGGGTTCGAACACTGAAGCTTTCTTT,CASSQGSNTEAFF
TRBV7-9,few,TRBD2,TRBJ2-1,TGTGCCAGCAGCCGCTTAAAGGCGGGAGGGACGGATGAGCAGTTCTTC,CASSRLKAGGTDEQFF
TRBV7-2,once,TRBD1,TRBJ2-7,TGTGCCAGCAGCTCGCAAACAGGGGGACCCTACGAGCAGTACTTC,CASSSQTGGPYEQYF
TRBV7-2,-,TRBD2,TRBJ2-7,TGTGCCAGCAGCAGAAAGGTAGCGGGAGACTCCTACGAGCAGTACTTC,CASSRKVAGDSYEQYF
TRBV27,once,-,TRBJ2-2,TGTGCCAGCAGGTCGCCGCAGTTTAACACCGGGGAGCTGTTTTTT,CASRSPQFNTGELFF
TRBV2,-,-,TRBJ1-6,TGTGCCAGCAGTGTAGGGGCCAATAATTCACCCCTCCACTTT,CASSVGANNSPLHF
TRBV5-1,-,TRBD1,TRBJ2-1,TGCGCCAGCAGCTACCGGGACAGCTCCTACAATGAGCAGTTCTTC,CASSYRDSSYNEQFF
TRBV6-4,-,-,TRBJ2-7,TGTGCCAGCAGTGACGGCGCCAGCTGGCACTACGAGCAGTACTTC,CASSDGASWHYEQYF
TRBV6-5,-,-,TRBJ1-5,TGTGCCAGCAGTTATTCCAGGGGAGATCAGCCCCAGCATTTT,CASSYSRGDQPQHF
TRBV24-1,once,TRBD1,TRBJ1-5,TGTGCCACCAGTGATTCCGGACAGGGAGATAGCAATCAGCCCCAGCATTTT,CATSDSGQGDSNQPQHF
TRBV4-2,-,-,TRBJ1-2,TGTGCCAGCAGCCATTGGTCCCATATCGGGGTTCAGAACTATGGCTACACCTTC,CASSHWSHIGVQNYGYTF
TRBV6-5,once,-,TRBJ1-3,TGTGCCAGCAGTTACAATGGGGGTTACGGAAACACCATATATTTT,CASSYNGGYGNTIYF
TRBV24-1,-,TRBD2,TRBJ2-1,TGTGCCACCAGTTCGCTAGCGGGAAGCAATGAGCAGTTCTTC,CATSSLAGSNEQFF
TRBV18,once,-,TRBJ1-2,TGTGCCAGCTCACCACGTATCTTGGCGGGGGTCAACTATGGCTACACCTTC,CASSPRILAGVNYGYTF
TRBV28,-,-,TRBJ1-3,TGTGCCAGCAGTTTGTGGACGCAGGGGTCTGGAAACACCATATATTTT,CASSLWTQGSGNTIYF
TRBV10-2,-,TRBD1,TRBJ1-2,TGCGCCAGCAGTCCCGACAGGGGTGGTGGCTACACCTTC,CASSPDRGGGYTF
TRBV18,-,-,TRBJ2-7,TGTGCCAGCTCACCCTTCTCAAGCGGGACAGGTCACCACGAGCAGTACTTC,CASSPFSSGTGHHEQYF